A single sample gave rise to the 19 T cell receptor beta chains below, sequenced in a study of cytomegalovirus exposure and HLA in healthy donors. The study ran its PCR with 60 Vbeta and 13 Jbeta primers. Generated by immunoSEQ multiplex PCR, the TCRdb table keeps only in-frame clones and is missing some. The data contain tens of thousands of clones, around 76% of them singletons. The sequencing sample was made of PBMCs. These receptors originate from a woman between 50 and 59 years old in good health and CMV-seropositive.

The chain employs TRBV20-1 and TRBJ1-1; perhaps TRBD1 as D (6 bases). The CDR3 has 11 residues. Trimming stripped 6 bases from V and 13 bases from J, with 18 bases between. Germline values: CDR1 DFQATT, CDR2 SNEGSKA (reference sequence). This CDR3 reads CSALYRDVGFF. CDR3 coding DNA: TGCAGTGCCTTATACAGGGACGTTGGTTTCTTT.

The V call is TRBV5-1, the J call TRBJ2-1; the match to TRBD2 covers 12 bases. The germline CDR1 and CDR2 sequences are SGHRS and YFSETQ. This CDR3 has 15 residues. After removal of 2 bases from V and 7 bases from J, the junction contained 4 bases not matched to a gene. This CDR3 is CASSLLAGGANEQFF. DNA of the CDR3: TGCGCCAGCAGCTTACTAGCGGGAGGAGCGAATGAGCAGTTCTTC.

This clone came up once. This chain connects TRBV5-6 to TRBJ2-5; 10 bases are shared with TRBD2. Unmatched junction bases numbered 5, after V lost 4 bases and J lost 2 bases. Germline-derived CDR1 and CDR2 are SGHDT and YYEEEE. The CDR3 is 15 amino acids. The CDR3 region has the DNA TGTGCCAGCAGCAGCTGGACTAGCGGACAAGAGACCCAGTACTTC. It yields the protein CASSSWTSGQETQYF.

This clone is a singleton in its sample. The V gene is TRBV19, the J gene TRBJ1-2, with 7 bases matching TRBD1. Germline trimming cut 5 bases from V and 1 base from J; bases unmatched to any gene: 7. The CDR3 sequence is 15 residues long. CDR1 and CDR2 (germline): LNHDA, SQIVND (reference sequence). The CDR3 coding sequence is TGTGCCAGTAGTCCCCGGGACAGTAATAACTATGGCTACACCTTC. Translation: CASSPRDSNNYGYTF.

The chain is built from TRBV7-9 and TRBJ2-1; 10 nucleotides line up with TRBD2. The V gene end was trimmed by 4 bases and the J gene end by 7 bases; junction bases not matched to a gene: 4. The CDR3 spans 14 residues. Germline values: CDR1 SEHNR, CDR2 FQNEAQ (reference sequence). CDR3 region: CASSSSGSRNEQFF. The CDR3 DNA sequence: TGTGCCAGCAGCTCTAGCGGGAGCAGGAATGAGCAGTTCTTC.

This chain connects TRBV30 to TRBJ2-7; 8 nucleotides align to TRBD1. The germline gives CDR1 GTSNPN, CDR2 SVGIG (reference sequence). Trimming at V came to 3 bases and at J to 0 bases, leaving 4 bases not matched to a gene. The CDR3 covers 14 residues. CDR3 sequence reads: CAWRTGVTSYEQYF. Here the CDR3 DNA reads TGTGCCTGGAGGACAGGGGTCACCTCCTACGAGCAGTACTTC.

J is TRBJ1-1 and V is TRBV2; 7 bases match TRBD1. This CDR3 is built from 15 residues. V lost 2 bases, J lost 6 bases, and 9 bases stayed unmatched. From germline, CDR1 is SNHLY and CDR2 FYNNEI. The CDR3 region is CASSEWRTGGAEAFF. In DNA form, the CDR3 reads TGTGCCAGCAGTGAATGGAGGACAGGCGGGGCTGAAGCTTTCTTT.

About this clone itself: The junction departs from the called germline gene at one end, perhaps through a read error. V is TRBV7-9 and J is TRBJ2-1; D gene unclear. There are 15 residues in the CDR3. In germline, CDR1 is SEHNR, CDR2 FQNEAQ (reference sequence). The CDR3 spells CSSSLGPQYDNEQFF. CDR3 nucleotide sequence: TGTTCCAGCAGCTTAGGGCCTCAATATGACAATGAGCAGTTCTTC. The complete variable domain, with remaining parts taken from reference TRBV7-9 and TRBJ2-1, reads DTGVSQNPRHKITKRGQNVTFRCDPISEHNRLYWYRQTLGQGPEFLTYFQNEAQLEKSRLLSDRFSAERPKGSFSTLEIQRTEQGDSAMYLCSSSLGPQYDNEQFFGPGTRLTVL.

The CDR3 nucleotides are TGTGCCAGCAGCGTTTCCGAGGGCGCATTCTATGGCTACACCTTC. Its protein is CASSVSEGAFYGYTF. The V call is TRBV9, the J call TRBJ1-2; D is unresolved. V lost 2 bases and J lost 4, with 15 bases in between. CDR3 size: 15 residues. Germline V gives CDR1 SGDLS, CDR2 YYNGEE.

In nucleotides, the CDR3 is TGTGCCACCAGCAGAGATCGGGGGTCTTTAAATGAAAAACTGTTTTTT. The encoded protein is CATSRDRGSLNEKLFF. The chain has TRBV15 and TRBJ1-4; TRBD1 is a possible D gene (5 bases). Trimming left V 0 bases short and J 5 bases short, with 13 bases between. The germline gives CDR1 LNHNV, CDR2 YYDKDF (reference sequence). The CDR3 spans 16 residues.

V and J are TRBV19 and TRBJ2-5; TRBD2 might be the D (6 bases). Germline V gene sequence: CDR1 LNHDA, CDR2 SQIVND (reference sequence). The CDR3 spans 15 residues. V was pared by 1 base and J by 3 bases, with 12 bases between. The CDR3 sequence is CASSIGRGDKETQYF. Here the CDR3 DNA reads TGTGCCAGTAGTATAGGACGCGGGGATAAAGAGACCCAGTACTTC.

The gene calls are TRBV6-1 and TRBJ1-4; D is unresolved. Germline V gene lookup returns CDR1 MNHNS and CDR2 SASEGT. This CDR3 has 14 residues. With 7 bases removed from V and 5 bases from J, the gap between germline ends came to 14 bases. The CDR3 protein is CASTWRMANEKLFF. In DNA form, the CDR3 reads TGTGCCAGCACTTGGAGAATGGCGAATGAAAAACTGTTTTTT.

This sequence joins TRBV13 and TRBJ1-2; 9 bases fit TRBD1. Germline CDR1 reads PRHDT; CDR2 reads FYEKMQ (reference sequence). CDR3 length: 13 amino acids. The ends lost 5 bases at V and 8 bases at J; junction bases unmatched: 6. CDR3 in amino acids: CASSRGQGVGYTF. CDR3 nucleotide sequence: TGTGCCAGCAGCCGGGGACAGGGCGTCGGCTACACCTTC.

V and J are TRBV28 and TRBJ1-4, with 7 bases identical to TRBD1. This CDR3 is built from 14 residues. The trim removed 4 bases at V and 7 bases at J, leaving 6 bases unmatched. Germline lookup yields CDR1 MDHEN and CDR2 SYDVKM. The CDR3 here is CASSSGQEGEKLFF. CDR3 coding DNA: TGTGCCAGCAGTTCCGGACAGGAGGGTGAAAAACTGTTTTTT.

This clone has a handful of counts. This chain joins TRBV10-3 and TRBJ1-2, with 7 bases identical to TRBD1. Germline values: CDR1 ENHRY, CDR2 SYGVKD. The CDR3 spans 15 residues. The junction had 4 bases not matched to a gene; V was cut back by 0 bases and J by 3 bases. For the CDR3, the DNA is TGTGCCATCAGTGAGTCGACTACAGGGGACTATGGCTACACCTTC. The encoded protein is CAISESTTGDYGYTF.

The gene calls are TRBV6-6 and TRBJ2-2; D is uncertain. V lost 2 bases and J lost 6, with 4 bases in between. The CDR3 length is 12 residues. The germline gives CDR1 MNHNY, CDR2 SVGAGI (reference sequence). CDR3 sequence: CASSYGAGELFF. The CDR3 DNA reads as TGTGCCAGCAGTTACGGAGCCGGGGAGCTGTTTTTT.

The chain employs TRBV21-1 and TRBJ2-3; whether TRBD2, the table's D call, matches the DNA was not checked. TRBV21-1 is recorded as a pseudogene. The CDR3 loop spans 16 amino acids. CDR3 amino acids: CASSKGDSGAGDTQYF. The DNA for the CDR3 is TGTGCCAGCAGCAAAGGGGATTCTGGAGCGGGAGATACGCAGTATTTT.

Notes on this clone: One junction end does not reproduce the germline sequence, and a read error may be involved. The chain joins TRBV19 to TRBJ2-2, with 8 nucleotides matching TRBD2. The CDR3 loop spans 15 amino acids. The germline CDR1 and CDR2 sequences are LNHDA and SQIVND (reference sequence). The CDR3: CTSSMGLANTGELFF. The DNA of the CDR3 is TGTACCAGTAGTATGGGACTAGCGAACACCGGGGAGCTGTTTTTT.

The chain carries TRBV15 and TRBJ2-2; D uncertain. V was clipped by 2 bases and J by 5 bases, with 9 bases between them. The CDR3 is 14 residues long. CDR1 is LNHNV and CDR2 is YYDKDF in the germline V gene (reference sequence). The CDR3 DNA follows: TGTGCCACCAGCAGACCCCCGGGTACCGGGGAGCTGTTTTTT. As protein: CATSRPPGTGELFF.